This T cell receptor (beta chain) was profiled in a study of cytomegalovirus exposure and HLA in healthy donors. The study, taken as a whole, reports: A link between a missense DCLRE1C variant and TCR beta V- and J-gene trimming emerged from a later analysis. Cytomegalovirus association was listed for 150 or so TCR beta chains. Several of the most significant clusters appeared linked to common viral pathogens, based on a later analysis.

Primers included in the PCR were 60 Vbeta and 13 Jbeta primers. Assay used: immunoSEQ multiplex PCR; TCRdb lists only in-frame clones, some missing. Of 150,000 to 200,000 clones in the sample, approximately 80% were seen once. Notes on this clone: No antigen is known for it.

This CDR3 has 15 residues. The V segment lost 1 base and the J segment 2 bases; nucleotides outside the gene matches: 5. Germline-derived CDR1 and CDR2 are LNHDA and SQIVND (reference sequence). The chain links TRBV19 to TRBJ2-7, with TRBD1 matching over 7 bases. This sequence was found in a woman between 18 and 30 years old in good health and CMV-seropositive. The sample consisted of PBMCs. CDR3 sequence (DNA): TGTGCCAGTAGTATAGCAACAGGGGCTACCTACGAGCAGTACTTC. Amino acids: CASSIATGATYEQYF.